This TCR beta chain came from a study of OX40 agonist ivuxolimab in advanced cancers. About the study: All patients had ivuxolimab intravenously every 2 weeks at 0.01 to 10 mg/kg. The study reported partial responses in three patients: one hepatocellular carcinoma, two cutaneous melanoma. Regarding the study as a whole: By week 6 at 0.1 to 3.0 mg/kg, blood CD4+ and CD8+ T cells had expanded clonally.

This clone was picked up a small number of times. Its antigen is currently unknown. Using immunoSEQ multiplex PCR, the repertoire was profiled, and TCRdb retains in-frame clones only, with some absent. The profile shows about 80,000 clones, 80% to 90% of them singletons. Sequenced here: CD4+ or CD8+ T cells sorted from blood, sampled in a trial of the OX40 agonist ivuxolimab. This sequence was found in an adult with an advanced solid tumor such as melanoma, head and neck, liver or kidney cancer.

The CDR3 loop is CASRGQGLSGNTIYF. In DNA form, the CDR3 reads TGTGCCAGCAGGGGACAGGGCCTCTCTGGAAACACCATATATTTT. The V call is TRBV28, the J call TRBJ1-3, with TRBD1 matching over 9 bases. The V gene's germline CDR1 is MDHEN and CDR2 SYDVKM. The CDR3 is 15 residues long. Losses at the gene ends were 6 bases for V and 0 bases for J; bases not matched to a gene: 3.